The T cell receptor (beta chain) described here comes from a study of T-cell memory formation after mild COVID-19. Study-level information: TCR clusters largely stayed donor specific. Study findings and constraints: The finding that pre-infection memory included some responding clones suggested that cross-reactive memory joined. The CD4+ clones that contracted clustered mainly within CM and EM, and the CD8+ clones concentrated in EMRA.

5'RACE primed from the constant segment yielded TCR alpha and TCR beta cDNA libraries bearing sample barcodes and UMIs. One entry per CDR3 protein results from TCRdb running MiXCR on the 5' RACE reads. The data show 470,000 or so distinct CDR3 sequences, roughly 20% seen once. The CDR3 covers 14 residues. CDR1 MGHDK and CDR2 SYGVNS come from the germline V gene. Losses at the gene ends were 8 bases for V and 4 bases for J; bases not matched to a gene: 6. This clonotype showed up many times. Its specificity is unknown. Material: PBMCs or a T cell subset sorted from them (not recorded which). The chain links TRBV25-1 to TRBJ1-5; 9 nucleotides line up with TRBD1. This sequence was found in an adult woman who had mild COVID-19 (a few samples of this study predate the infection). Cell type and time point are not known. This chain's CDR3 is CASAGTGPNQPQHF. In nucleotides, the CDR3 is TGTGCCAGCGCAGGGACAGGGCCTAATCAGCCCCAGCATTTT.